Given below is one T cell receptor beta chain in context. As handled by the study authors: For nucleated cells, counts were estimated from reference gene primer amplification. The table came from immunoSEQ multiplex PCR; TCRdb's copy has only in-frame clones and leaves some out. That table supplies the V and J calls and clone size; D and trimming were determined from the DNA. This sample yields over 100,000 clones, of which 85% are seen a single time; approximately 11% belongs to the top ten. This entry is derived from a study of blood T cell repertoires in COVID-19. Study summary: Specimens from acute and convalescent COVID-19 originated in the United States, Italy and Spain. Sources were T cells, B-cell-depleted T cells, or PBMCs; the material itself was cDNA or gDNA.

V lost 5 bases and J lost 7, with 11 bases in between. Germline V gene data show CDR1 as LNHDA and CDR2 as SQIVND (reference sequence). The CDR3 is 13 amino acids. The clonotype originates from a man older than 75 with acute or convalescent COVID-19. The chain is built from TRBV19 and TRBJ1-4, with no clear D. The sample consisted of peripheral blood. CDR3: CASSEDLSEKLFF. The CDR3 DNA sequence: TGTGCCAGTAGTGAAGATTTGAGTGAAAAACTGTTTTTT.